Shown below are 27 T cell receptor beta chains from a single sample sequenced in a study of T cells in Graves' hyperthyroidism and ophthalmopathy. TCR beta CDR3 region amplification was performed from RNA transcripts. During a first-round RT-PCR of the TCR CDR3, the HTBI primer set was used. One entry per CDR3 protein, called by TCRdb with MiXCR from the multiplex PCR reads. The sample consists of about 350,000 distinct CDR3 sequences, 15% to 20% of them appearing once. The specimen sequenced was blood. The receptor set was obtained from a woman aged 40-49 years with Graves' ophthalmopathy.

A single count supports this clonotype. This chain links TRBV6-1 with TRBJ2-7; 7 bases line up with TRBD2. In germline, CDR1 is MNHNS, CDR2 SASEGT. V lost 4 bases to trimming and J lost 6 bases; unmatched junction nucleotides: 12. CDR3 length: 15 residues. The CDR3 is CASSVRGGGESEQYF. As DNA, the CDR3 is TGTGCCAGCAGTGTCCGGGGCGGGGGTGAATCCGAGCAGTACTTC.

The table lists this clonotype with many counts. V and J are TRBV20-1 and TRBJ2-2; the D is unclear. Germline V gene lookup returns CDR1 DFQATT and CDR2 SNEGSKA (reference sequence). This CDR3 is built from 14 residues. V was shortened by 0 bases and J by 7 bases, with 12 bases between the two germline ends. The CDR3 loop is CSARESSRLGELFF. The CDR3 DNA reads TGCAGTGCTAGAGAAAGCAGTAGGCTCGGGGAGCTGTTTTTT.

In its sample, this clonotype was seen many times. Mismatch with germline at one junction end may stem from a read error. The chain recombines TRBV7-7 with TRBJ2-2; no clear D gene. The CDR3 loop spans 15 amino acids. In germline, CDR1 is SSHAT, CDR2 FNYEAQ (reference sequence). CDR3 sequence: CASSSSRANTGELFF. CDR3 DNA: TGTGCTAGCAGCTCTTCTCGGGCGAACACCGGGGAGCTGTTTTTT. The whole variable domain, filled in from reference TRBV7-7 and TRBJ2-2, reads GAGVSQSPRYKVTKRGQDVTLRCDPISSHATLYWYQQALGQGPEFLTYFNYEAQPDKSGLPSDRFSAERPEGSISTLTIQRTEQRDSAMYRCASSSSRANTGELFFGEGSRLTVL.

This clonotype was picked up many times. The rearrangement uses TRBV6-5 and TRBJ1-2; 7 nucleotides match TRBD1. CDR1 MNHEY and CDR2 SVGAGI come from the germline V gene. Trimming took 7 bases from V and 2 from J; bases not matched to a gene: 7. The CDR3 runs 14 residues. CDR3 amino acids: CASTRETGNYGYTF. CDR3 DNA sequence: TGTGCCAGCACCCGAGAGACAGGGAACTATGGCTACACCTTC.

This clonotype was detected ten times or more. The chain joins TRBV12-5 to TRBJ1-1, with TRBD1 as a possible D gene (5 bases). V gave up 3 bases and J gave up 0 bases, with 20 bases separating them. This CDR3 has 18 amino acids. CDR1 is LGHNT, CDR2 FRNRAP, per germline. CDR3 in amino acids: CASGFSPGPRPLNTEAFF. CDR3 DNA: TGTGCTAGTGGTTTCTCTCCGGGACCGCGGCCCCTGAACACTGAAGCTTTCTTT.

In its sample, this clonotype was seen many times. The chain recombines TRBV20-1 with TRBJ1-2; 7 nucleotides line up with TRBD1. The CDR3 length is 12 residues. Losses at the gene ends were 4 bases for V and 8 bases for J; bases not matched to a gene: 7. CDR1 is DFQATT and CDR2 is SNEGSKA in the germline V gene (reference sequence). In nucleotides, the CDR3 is TGCAGTGCTACAGACAGGGCGAACGGCTACACCTTC. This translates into CSATDRANGYTF.

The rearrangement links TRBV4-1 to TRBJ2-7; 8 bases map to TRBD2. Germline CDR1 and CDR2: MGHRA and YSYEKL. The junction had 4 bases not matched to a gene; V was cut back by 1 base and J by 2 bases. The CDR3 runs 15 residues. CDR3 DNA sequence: TGCGCCAGCAGCCAAGGGAGCGGGAGCCCCTACGAGCAGTACTTC. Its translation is CASSQGSGSPYEQYF.

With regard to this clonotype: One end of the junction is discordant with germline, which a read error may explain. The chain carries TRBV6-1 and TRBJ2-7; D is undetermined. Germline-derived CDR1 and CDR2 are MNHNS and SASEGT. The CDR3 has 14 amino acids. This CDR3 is CASSTVHGSYEQSF. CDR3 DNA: TGTGCCAGCAGTACGGTCCACGGATCCTACGAGCAGTCCTTC.

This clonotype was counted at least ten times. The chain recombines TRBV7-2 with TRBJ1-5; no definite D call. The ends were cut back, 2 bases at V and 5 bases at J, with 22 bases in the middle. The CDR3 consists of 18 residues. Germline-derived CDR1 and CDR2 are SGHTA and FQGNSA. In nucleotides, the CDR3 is TGTGCCAGCAGCTTAAGCGAATATGCAGGCTCGTTGGATCAGCCCCAGCATTTT. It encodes CASSLSEYAGSLDQPQHF.

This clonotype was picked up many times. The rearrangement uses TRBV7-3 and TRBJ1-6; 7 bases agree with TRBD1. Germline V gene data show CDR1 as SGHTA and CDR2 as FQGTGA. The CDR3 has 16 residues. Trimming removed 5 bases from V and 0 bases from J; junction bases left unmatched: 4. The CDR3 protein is CASSSRDSSYNSPLHF. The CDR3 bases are TGTGCCAGCAGCAGCCGGGACAGCTCCTATAATTCACCCCTCCACTTT.

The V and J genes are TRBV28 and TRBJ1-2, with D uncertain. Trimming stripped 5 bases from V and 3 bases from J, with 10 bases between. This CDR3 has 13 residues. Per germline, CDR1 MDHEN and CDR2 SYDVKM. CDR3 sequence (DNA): TGTGCCAGCAGTCCAGCGGAGCACTATGGCTACACCTTC. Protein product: CASSPAEHYGYTF.

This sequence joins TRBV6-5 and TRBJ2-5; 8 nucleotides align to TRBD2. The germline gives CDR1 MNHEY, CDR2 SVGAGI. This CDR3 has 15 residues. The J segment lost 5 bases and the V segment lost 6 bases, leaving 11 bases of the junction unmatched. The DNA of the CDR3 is TGTGCCAGCAGCTTATTCTCGGGAGGGCGTGAGACCCAGTACTTC. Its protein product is CASSLFSGGRETQYF.

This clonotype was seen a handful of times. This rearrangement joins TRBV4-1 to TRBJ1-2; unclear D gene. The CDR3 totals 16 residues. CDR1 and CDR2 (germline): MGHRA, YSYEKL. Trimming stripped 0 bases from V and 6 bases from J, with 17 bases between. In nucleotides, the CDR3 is TGCGCCAGCAGCCAAGATAATAGTGCAGGAGGAGATGGCTACACCTTC. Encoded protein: CASSQDNSAGGDGYTF.

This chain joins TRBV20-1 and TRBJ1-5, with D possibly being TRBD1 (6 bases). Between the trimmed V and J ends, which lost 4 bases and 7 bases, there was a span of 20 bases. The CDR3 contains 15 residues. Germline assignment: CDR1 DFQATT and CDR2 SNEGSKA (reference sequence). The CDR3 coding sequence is TGCAGTGCTAAACCCGGACAGAGGGCGATACAGCCCCAGCATTTT. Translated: CSAKPGQRAIQPQHF.

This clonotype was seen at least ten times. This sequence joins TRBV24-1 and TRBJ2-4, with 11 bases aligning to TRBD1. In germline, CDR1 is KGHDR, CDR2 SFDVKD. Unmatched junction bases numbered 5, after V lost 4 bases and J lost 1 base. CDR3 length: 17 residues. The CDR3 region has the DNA TGTGCCACCAGTGACCCCGGACAGGGGGCGGCCAAAAACATTCAGTACTTC. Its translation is CATSDPGQGAAKNIQYF.

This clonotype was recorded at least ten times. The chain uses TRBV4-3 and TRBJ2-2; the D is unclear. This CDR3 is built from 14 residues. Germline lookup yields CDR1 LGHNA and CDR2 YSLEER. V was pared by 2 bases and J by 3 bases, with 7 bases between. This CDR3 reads CASSQFRHTGELFF. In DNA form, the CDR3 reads TGCGCCAGCAGCCAATTCAGACACACCGGGGAGCTGTTTTTT.

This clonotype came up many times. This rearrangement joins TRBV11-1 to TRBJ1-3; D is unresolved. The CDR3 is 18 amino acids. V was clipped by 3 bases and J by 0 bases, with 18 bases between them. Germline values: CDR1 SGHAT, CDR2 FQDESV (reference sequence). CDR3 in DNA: TGTGCCAGCAGCTTCTCTCTGGCGACCGGAATCTCTGGAAACACCATATATTTT. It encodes CASSFSLATGISGNTIYF.

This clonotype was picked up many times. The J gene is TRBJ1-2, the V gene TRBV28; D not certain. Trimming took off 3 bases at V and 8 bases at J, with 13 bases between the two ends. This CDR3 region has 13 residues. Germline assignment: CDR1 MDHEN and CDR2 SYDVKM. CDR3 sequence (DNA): TGTGCCAGCAGTTTGGGCAGAGTACGCGGCTACACCTTC. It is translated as CASSLGRVRGYTF.

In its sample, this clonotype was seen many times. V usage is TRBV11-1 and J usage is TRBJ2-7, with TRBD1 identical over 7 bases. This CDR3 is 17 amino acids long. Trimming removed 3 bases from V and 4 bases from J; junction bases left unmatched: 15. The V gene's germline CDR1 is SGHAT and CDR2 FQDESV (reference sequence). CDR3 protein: CASSLSLPGTAKYEQYF. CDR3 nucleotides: TGTGCCAGCAGCTTGAGCCTCCCCGGGACAGCTAAATACGAGCAGTACTTC.

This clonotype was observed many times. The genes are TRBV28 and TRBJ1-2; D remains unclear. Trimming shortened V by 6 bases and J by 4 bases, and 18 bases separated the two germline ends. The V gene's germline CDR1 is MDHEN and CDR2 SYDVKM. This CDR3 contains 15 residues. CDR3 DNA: TGTGCCAGCAGACCTTTCCAAGGTCCCCCCTATGGCTACACCTTC. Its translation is CASRPFQGPPYGYTF.

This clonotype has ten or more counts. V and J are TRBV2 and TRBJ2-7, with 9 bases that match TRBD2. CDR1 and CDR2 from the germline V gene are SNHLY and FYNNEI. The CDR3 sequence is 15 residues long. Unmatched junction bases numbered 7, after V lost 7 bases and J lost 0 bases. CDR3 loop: CASIGTGLASYEQYF. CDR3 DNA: TGTGCCAGCATAGGGACGGGACTAGCCTCCTACGAGCAGTACTTC.

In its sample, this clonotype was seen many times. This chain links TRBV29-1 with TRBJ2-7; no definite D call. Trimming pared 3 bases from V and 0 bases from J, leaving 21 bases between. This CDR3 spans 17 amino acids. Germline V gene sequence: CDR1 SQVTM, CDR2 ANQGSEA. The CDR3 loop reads CSVDAWVRSTSSYEQYF. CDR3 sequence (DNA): TGCAGCGTTGACGCCTGGGTCCGTAGCACCAGCTCCTACGAGCAGTACTTC.

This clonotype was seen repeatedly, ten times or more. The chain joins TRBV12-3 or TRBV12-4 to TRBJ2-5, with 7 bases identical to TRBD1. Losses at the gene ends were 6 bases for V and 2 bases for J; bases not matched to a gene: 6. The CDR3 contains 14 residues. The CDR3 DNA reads TGTGCCAGCAGCCCCGGGACAGAACAAGAGACCCAGTACTTC. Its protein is CASSPGTEQETQYF.

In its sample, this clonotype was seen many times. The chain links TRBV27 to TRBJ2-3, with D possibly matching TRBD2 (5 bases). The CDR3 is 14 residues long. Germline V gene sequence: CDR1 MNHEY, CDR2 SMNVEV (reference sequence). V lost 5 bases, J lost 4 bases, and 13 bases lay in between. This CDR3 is CASSPGIPPDTQYF. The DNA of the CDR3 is TGTGCCAGCAGTCCGGGGATCCCGCCAGATACGCAGTATTTT.

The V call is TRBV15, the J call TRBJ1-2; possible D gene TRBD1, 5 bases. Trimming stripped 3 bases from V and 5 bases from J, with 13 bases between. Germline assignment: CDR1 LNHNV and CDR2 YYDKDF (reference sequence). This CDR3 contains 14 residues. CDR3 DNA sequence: TGTGCCACCAGCAGCACCATAGAGGGGTATGGCTACACCTTC. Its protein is CATSSTIEGYGYTF.

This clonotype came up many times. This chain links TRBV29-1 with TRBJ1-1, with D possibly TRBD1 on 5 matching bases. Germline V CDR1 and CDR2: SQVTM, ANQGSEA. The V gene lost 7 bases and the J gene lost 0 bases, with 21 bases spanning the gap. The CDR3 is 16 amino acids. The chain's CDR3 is CSAREGIIYMNTEAFF. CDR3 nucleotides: TGCAGCGCCAGGGAGGGAATTATATACATGAACACTGAAGCTTTCTTT.

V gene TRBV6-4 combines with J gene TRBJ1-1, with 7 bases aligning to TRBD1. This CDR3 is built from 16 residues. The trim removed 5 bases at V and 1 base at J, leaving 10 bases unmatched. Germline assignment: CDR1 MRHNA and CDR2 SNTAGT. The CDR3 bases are TGTGCCAGCAGTCGACTCTCAGGGGGGGCGAACACTGAAGCTTTCTTT. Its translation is CASSRLSGGANTEAFF.